This T cell receptor (beta chain) was identified during a study of T cell repertoires in cytomegalovirus infection (dated by TCRdb to between 2018 and 2021). The study in broad terms: The peptide stimulations were aimed at well-studied HLA-B-restricted epitopes as well as recently identified HLA-C-restricted CMV epitopes, whose presentation resists viral immunomodulation. Donor HLA type was relevant to the analysis, as public TCR beta signatures indicated carriage of CMV infection together with the matching HLA type. What the study reported, not specific to this receptor: In both this cohort and an independent roughly 350-donor cohort, the cumulative frequency of public TCR beta family members distinguished carriers of CMV infection plus the relevant HLA type. The ex vivo response was dominated by HLA-C-restricted CMV-specific TCR beta clonotypes, which also provided the single most frequent clonotype in two of eight donors.

For CDR1 and CDR2, the germline V gene lists SGHVS and FNYEAQ. V was cut back by 1 base and J by 8 bases, leaving a gap of 15 bases between them. Including cysteine and phenylalanine, the CDR3 has 15 amino acids. Only the CDR3 part of the read is kept: 45 bases, read in frame from the first base. In the case of this clonotype: There is no known antigen for this receptor. Per-base quality was not reported, and no clone a single base away is much larger than it.

According to the study, the label for this sample's treatment or condition signals: in vitro stimulation with specific CMV peptide epitopes to enrich CMV-specific T cells. TCRdb lists the instrument as Illumina HiSeq 1500. TCRdb applied fastp at Q25 and MiXCR to the public reads, then kept only in-frame beta chains. Records with the same CDR3 protein are collapsed into one entry carrying the most frequent genes and DNA. In this sample the table shows around 710,000 distinct CDR3 sequences, roughly 28% of which occur a single time. Together, the top ten hold around 13% of the sample. The sequenced sample was cultured CD8+ T cells from PBMCs, obtained from culture after CMV antigen stimulation. This TCR derives from a human donor in good health (CMV status not recorded). Some clones in this sample may be carry-over from other donors' samples. This chain joins TRBV7-6 to TRBJ2-1, with TRBD2 perhaps the D gene, on 6 matching bases. CDR3 region: CASSLDATRGDEQFF. The nucleotide sequence is TGTGCCAGCAGCTTAGATGCGACTAGAGGCGATGAGCAGTTCTTC. Reference TRBV7-6 and TRBJ2-1 genes cover what lies past the CDR3, so the full variable domain is GAGVSQSPRYKVTKRGQDVALRCDPISGHVSLYWYRQALGQGPEFLTYFNYEAQQDKSGLPNDRFSAERPEGSISTLTIQRTEQRDSAMYRCASSLDATRGDEQFFGPGTRLTVL.